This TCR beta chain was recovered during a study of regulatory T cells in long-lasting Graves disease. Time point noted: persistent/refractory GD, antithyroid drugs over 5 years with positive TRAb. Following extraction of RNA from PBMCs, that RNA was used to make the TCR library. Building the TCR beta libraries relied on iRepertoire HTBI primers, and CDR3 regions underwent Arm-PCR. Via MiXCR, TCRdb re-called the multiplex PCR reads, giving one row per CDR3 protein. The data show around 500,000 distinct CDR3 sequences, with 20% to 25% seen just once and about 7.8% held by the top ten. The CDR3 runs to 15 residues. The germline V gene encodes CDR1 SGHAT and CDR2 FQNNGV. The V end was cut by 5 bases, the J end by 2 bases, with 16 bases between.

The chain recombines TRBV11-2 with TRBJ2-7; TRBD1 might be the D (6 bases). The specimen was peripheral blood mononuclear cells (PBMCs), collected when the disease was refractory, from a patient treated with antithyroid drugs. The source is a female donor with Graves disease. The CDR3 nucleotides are TGTGCCAGCAGCAGCCTACAGGGCTTCACCTACGAGCAGTACTTC. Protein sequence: CASSSLQGFTYEQYF.